This T cell receptor beta chain was retrieved from a study of blood T cell repertoires in COVID-19. Germline trimming cut 2 bases from V and 4 bases from J; bases unmatched to any gene: 3. The CDR3 is made up of 16 amino acids. Germline CDR1 and CDR2: MGHDK and SYGVNS. This table comes from immunoSEQ multiplex PCR, and its TCRdb copy is limited to in-frame clones, with some not included. This table holds around 160,000 clones, approximately 88% found once. The TCR comes from a woman in her twenties or thirties with acute COVID-19. The rearrangement uses TRBV25-1 and TRBJ2-1; 12 bases align to TRBD2. Sequencing was carried out using PBMCs or T cells enriched from blood (not recorded which). The CDR3 nucleotides read TGTGCCAGCAGTGAACTAACTAGCGGGGGGTACAATGAGCAGTTCTTC. This sequence encodes CASSELTSGGYNEQFF.